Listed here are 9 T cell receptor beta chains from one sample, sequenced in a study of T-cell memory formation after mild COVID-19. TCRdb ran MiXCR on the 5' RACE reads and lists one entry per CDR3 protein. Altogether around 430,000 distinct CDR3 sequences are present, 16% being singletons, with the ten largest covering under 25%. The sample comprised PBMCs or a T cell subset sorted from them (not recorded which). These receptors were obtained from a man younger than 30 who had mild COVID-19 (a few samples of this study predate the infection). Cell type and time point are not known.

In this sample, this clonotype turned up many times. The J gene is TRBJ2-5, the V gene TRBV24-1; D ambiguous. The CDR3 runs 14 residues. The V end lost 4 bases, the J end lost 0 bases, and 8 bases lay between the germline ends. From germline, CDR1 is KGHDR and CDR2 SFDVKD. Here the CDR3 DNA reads TGTGCCACCAGTGAAAGAAGAGACCAAGAGACCCAGTACTTC. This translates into CATSERRDQETQYF.

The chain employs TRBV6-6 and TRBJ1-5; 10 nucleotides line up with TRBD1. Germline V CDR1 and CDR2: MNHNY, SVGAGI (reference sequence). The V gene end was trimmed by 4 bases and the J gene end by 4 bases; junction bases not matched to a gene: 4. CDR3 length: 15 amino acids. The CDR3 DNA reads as TGTGCCAGCAGTTCGACAGGGGGCGTTAATCAGCCCCAGCATTTT. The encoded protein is CASSSTGGVNQPQHF.

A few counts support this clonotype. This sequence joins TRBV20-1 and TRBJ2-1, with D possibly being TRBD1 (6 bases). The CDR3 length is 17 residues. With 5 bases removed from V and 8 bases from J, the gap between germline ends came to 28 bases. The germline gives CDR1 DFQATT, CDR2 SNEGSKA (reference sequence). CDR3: CSASPRDTNRVGDEQFF. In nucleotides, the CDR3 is TGCAGTGCTTCTCCCCGGGACACAAATCGAGTTGGGGATGAGCAGTTCTTC.

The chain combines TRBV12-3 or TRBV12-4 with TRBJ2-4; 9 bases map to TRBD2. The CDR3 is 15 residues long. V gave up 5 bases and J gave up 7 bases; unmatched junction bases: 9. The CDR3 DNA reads TGTGCCAGCAGTCTGCAAGCGGGGGGTCGGAACATTCAGTACTTC. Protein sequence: CASSLQAGGRNIQYF.

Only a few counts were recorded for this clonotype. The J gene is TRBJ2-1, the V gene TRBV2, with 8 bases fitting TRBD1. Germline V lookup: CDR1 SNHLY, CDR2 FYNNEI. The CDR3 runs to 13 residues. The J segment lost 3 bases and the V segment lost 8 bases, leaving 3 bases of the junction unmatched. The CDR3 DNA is TGTGCCAGCGACAGGGGAGGCTACAATGAGCAGTTCTTC. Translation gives CASDRGGYNEQFF.

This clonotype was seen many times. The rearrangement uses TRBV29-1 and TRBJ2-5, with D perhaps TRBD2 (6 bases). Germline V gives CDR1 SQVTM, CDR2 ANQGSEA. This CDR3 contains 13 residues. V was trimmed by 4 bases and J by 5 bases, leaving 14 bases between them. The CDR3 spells CSVVEGRVETQYF. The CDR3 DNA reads TGCAGCGTTGTGGAGGGTAGGGTCGAGACCCAGTACTTC.

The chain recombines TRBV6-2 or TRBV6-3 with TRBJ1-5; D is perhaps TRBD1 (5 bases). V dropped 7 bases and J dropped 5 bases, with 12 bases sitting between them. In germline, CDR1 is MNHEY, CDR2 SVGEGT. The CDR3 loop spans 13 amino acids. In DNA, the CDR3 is TGTGCCAGCATAGCGGGGGGTGATCAGCCCCAGCATTTT. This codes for CASIAGGDQPQHF.

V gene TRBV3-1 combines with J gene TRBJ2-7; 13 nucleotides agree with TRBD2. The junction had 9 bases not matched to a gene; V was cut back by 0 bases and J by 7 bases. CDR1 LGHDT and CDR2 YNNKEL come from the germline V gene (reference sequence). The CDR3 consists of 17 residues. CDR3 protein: CASSQDFRTSGSGEQYF. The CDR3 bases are TGTGCCAGCAGCCAAGATTTCCGGACTAGCGGGAGTGGGGAGCAGTACTTC.

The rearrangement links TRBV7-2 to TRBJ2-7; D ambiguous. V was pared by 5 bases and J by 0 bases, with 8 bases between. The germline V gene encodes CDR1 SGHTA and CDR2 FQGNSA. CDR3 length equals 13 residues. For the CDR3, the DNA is TGTGCCAGCAGCCACTCCAGCTCCTACGAGCAGTACTTC. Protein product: CASSHSSSYEQYF.